Detailed here is one T cell receptor beta chain. This clone was observed a single time. Its cognate antigen has yet to be identified. Base quality data are lacking; no much larger clone is found one base away. This record comes from a study of glioma-infiltrating T cells after dendritic cell vaccination listed by TCRdb under 2016. Broadly, across the study: A cohort of some 15 glioblastoma patients from Phase I and II dendritic cell vaccination trials was included, of whom 9 were newly diagnosed and 6 had recurrent disease. Each patient was given three intradermal dendritic cell vaccine injections, spaced two weeks apart, in the arm below the axilla. The vaccine was prepared from monocyte-derived dendritic cells that were cultured for seven days with IL-4 and GM-CSF and then pulsed overnight with autologous tumor lysate. Between 2003 and 2012, patients were given autologous tumor lysate-pulsed dendritic cell vaccination. Survival after dendritic cell vaccination was correlated with TCR sequencing metrics, such as TIL content and the overlap between tumor and blood repertoires. In glioblastoma patients vaccinated with dendritic cells, deep sequencing of TCR beta CDR3 regions served to measure the amount of tumor-infiltrating lymphocytes and to compare repertoires between tumor and blood.

The time point label on this specimen signifies: after dendritic cell vaccination, including at tumor progression/relapse. Patients were selected for having adequate residual fresh-frozen tumor tissue and more than two years of available survival data. Molecular status otherwise varied across the glioblastoma patients, but none of them carried an isocitrate dehydrogenase mutation. PBMC were collected before vaccination, two weeks after the third vaccination, and at tumor progression when it occurred. The Qiagen DNeasy Blood extraction Kit was used for extraction of genomic DNA. The study at large found these results: The cohort was small and heterogeneous, only a few patients had full blood and tumor sets, and even fewer had initial-recurrent tumor pairs. Higher estimated pretreatment TIL content predicted longer time to progression and overall survival after dendritic cell vaccination. TCR clonality showed no direct relationship with survival, which suggests that a diverse polyclonal response may matter. The response model built on TCR overlap across three groups was characterized as speculative, with prospective validation still needed.

The immunoSEQ assay amplified TCRB CDR3 regions from roughly 2.1 micrograms of genomic DNA, or from all available DNA when less than that amount was available. For multiplex PCR, 60 forward primers for TCR V beta segments and 13 reverse primers for J beta segments were used. Synthetic control templates were spiked into each sample at limiting dilution to estimate reads per starting template. Sequencing produced 87 bp reads on the Illumina HiSeq System. In the original analysis: PCR and sequencing errors were removed by a nearest neighbor algorithm that merged closely related sequences. TCR overlap was measured as the percentage of unique tumor TCR beta sequences that were also present in the peripheral blood of the same patient. In its TCRdb copy, this immuneACCESS table keeps in-frame sequences only and misses some clones. Where compared with another copy, unresolved V genes explain less than half of these, and the others have no known cause. Clonal size and the V and J genes are those of that table, whereas D and trimming came from the DNA. The sample table shows fewer than 90,000 clones, and around 83% are seen once. Under 8% of the sample comes from the top ten.

Taken from cysteine to phenylalanine, the CDR3 has 14 residues. Only the CDR3 part of the read is kept: 42 bases, read in frame from the first base. CDR1 and CDR2 are read off the germline V gene (reference sequence) as SEHNR and FQNEAQ. Trimming takes 2 bases from V and 7 bases from J, and the germline ends sit 12 bases apart. The sequence is built from TRBV7-9 and TRBJ2-1; the best D guess is TRBD1, with 6 bases matching. This material consisted of blood, taken after dendritic cell vaccination. The clonotype originates from a human donor with glioblastoma. The nucleotide sequence is TGTGCCAGCAGCTTAACTACAGGGATAAATGAGCAGTTCTTC. Its coded protein is CASSLTTGINEQFF.